This TCR beta chain is drawn from a study of cytomegalovirus exposure and HLA in healthy donors (dated by TCRdb to 2016 to 2017). Context from the whole study: A later analysis indicated that the 90 to 150 validation repertoires were generated on the platform also employed for the 700 or so repertoires of the first cohort. To predict cytomegalovirus infection status, the study brought together high-throughput TCR immunosequencing, statistical association of individual TCRs with disease status, and machine learning. In addition to the first cohort of approximately 650 subjects, a separate validation cohort of 100 to 150 different subjects was used. The study aimed to test whether signatures of past pathogen exposure could be identified by cataloging public T cell receptors. Broader findings and caveats from the paper: Of the cluster scores, 94% were above 0 in a later analysis, which found that TCRs clustered in the first cohort also tended to co-occur in the roughly 130 validation repertoires. The classifier was reported to diagnose cytomegalovirus status with high specificity and sensitivity in both the original and validation cohorts. In vitro tests confirmed that a few of the cytomegalovirus-associated TCR beta chains recognize cytomegalovirus antigens. In the study, some 160 TCR beta chains were listed as associated with cytomegalovirus. The authors suggested that the approach could potentially be extended to other disease states and immunological phenotypes. Most TCR sequences were seen in very few donors, while some public TCRs were found in many individuals. A later analysis had no HLA typing for the validation cohort, so co-occurrence there was scored across all 110 or so repertoires.

V is cut by 2 bases and J by 5 bases, and the space between the germline ends is 12 bases. The germline V gene (reference sequence) yields GTSNPN for CDR1 and SVGIG for CDR2. The CDR3 contains 13 residues, cysteine and phenylalanine counted. CDR3 DNA only is kept here, 39 bases in frame from base 1. Receptors were amplified or captured by the immunoSEQ multiplex PCR assay. The paper's processing steps were these. A statistical classification framework was built for diagnosing cytomegalovirus status from the catalog of TCR beta chain sequences. TCRdb mirrors the immuneACCESS table, restricted to in-frame sequences. Some clones are absent from its copies; in checked studies, under half trace to an unresolved V gene, and the reason for the others is unknown. V and J calls and clone size follow that table, whereas D and trimming were derived from the DNA. In all, the sample holds 150,000 or so clones, and approximately 89% of those were seen once. In total, the top ten clones hold 9% to 9.5% of the sample.

To note about this clone: The antigen it recognizes is unknown. Base qualities are not at hand, and no much larger clone is one base apart.

Donors formed part of the validation cohort, which comprised 120 subjects and was distinct from the first cohort of several hundred subjects. Here the chain combines TRBV30 and TRBJ1-2; TRBD1 could be the D gene, as 5 bases match. Sequencing was done on a sample of PBMCs. This TCR was recovered from a woman aged 18-29 years in good health and CMV-seropositive. The bases are TGTGCCTGGAGTCCCGGGCCAGGGTATGGCTACACCTTC. Translated, it gives CAWSPGPGYGYTF. The full variable domain, with segments outside the CDR3 supplied by the reference TRBV30 and TRBJ1-2 proteins, appears as SQTIHQWPATLVQPVGSPLSLECTVEGTSNPNLYWYRQAAGRGLQLLFYSVGIGQISSEVPQNLSASRPQDRQFILSSKKLLLSDSGFYLCAWSPGPGYGYTFGSGTRLTVV.